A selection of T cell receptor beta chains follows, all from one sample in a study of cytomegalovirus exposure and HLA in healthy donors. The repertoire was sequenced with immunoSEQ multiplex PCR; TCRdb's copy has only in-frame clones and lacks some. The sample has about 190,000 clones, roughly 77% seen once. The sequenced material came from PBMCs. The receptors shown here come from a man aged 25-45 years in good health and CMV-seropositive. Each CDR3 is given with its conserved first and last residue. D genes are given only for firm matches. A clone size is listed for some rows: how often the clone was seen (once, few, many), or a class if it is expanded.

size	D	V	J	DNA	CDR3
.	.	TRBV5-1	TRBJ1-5	TGCGCCAGCAAACCCCGGGACACCAGCAATCAGCCCCAGCATTTT	CASKPRDTSNQPQHF
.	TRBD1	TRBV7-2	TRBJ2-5	TGTGCCAGCAGCCCCGGGACAGTACCACAAGAGACCCAGTACTTC	CASSPGTVPQETQYF
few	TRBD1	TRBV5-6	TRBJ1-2	TGTGCCAGCAGCCTGGTGCCACAGGGGGGCTATGGCTACACCTTC	CASSLVPQGGYGYTF
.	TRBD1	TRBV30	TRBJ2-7	TGTGCCTGGAGTCGGGGACAGGTTTCCGCGGAGCAGTACTTC	CAWSRGQVSAEQYF
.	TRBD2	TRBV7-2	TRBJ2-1	TGTGCCAGCAGCTTAGAACGGCCGGGACTAGCGGGGCCATGGGAGCAGTTCTTC	CASSLERPGLAGPWEQFF
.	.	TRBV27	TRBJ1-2	TGTGCCAGCAGCTCGACAGTTAACTATGGCTACACCTTC	CASSSTVNYGYTF
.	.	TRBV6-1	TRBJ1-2	TGTGCCAGCAGTGAACGAAGGGAGGTGGATGGCTACACCTTC	CASSERREVDGYTF
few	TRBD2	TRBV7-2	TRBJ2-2	TGTGCCAGCAGCTTACCCTCCGGGACTAGCGCCGGGGAGCTGTTTTTT	CASSLPSGTSAGELFF
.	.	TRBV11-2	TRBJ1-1	TGTGCCAGCAGCTTCTCGCCGGACACTGAAGCTTTCTTT	CASSFSPDTEAFF
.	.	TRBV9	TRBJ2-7	TGTGCCAGCAGCGTAGGCGGGGAGAAGGGCGAGCAGTACTTC	CASSVGGEKGEQYF
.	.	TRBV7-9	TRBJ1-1	TGTGCCAGCAGCCCTCAACAGGGGAACACTGAAGCTTTCTTT	CASSPQQGNTEAFF
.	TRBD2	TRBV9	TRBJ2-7	TGTGCCAGCAGCCCCTGGACTAGTTTGGACGAGCAGTACTTC	CASSPWTSLDEQYF
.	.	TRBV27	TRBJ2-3	TGTGCCAGCTCCCTTTCGGAGGCGCATGATACGCAGTATTTT	CASSLSEAHDTQYF
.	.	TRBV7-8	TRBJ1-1	TGTGCCAGCAGCTTAGGCCGGGGGAACACTGAAGCTTTCTTT	CASSLGRGNTEAFF
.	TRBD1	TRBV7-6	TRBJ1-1	TGTGCCAGCAGCTTAAGGACAGGGGATAACACTGAAGCTTTCTTT	CASSLRTGDNTEAFF
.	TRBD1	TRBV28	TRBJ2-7	TGTGCCAGCAGTCTAGGGGGACAGGGGGCTTTCGGGCAGTACTTC	CASSLGGQGAFGQYF
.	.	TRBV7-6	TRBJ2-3	TGTGCCAGCAGCTTATTCCGGGGGAGAAACACAGATACGCAGTATTTT	CASSLFRGRNTDTQYF
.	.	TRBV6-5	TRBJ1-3	TGTGCCAGCAGTACACCCGGAAACACCATATATTTT	CASSTPGNTIYF
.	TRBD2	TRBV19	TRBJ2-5	TGTGCCAGTAGTTCCACTAGCGGGGTTAAAGAGACCCAGTACTTC	CASSSTSGVKETQYF
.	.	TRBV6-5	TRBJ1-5	TGTGCCAGCAGTTACTCGTACGGGGAAGGGCAGCCCCAGCATTTT	CASSYSYGEGQPQHF
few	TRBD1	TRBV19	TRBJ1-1	TGTGCCAGTAGTGCTCGACAGGGTGTGGGGGCTGAAGCTTTCTTT	CASSARQGVGAEAFF
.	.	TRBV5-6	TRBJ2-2	TGTGCCAGCAGCGCGATCACGAACACCGGGGAGCTGTTTTTT	CASSAITNTGELFF
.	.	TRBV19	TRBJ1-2	TGTGCCAGTAGTATCACCATACTCCTAGACAGTAACTATGGCTACACCTTC	CASSITILLDSNYGYTF
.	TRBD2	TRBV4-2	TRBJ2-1	TGTGCCAGCAGCCGGACTAGGGGCCACAATGAGCAGTTCTTC	CASSRTRGHNEQFF
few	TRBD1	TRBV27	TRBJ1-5	TGTGCCAGCAGTTTAAAAGCGACAGGGGTTAATCAGCCCCAGCATTTT	CASSLKATGVNQPQHF
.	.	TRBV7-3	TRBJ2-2	TGTGCCAGCAGCACGGGACTGGGAAACACCGGGGAGCTGTTTTTT	CASSTGLGNTGELFF
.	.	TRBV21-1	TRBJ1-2	TGTGCCAGCAGCCCGGACAGGGTGAATATATCCCTTGGCCTAGGCTATGGCTACACCTTC	CASSPDRVNISLGLGYGYTF
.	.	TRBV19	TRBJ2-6	TGTGCCAGCCGAACAGGGAGCTCTGGGGCCAACGTCCTGACTTTC	CASRTGSSGANVLTF
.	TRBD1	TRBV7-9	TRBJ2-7	TGTGCCAGCAGCTTAGGCCAGGGGGCGAACTACGAGCAGTACTTC	CASSLGQGANYEQYF
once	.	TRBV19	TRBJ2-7	TGTGCCAGTAGTAGTCCAGTTGCCCTCGAGCAGTACTTC	CASSSPVALEQYF
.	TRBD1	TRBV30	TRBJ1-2	TGTGCCTGGAGTGTAATCCAACAGGGGGCAGGAAGTGGCTACACCTTC	CAWSVIQQGAGSGYTF
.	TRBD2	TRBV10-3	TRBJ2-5	TGTGCCATCACAGCGGGGGGCTTAGAGACCCAGTACTTC	CAITAGGLETQYF